This TCR beta chain was sequenced for a study of vaccination and CD4 T cells after COVID-19. Stated treatment: roughly 11-day PBMC culture with coronavirus spike peptide pools or control peptides (ViraFEST assay). Under the ViraFEST approach, antigen-specific T cells were expanded with peptide pools and TCRs subsequently sequenced. There are a few counts of this clonotype. Its specificity is unknown. Once obtained from cultured CD4+ T cells, the DNA was sequenced using the Oncomine TCR Beta short-read assay. TCRdb fed the PCR reads into MiXCR, producing one record per CDR3 protein. The profile shows over 14,000 distinct CDR3 sequences, around 48% of them singletons. V was shortened by 2 bases and J by 6 bases, with 16 bases between the two germline ends. The CDR3 runs to 15 residues. Per the germline V gene, CDR1 is DFQATT and CDR2 is SNEGSKA (reference sequence).

The source is a human donor who had recovered from COVID-19. This chain joins TRBV20-1 and TRBJ2-2; D gene ambiguous. Sequencing input: CD4+ T cells from blood, cultured in vitro. The CDR3 DNA reads TGCAGTGCTAGATCCGCCGGGCCCCTGGCCGGGGAGCTGTTTTTT. This gives the protein CSARSAGPLAGELFF.